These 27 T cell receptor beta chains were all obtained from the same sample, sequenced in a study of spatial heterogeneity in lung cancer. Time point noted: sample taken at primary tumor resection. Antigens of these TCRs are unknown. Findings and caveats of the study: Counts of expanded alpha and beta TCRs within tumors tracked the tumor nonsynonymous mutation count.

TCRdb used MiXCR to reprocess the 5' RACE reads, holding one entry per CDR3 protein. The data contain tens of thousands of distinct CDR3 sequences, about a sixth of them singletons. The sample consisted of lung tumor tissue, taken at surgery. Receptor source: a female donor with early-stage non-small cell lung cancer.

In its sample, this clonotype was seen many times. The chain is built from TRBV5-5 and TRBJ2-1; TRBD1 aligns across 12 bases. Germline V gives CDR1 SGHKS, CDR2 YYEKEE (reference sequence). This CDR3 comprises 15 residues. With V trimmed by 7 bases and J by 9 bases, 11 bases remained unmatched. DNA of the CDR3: TGTGCCAGCGCCTGGGACAGGGGGCGGACAAGTGAGCAGTTCTTC. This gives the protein CASAWDRGRTSEQFF.

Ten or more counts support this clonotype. CDR3 amino acids: CASSDTTYEQYF. The DNA for the CDR3 is TGTGCCAGCAGTGACACAACTTACGAGCAGTACTTC. The chain uses TRBV25-1 and TRBJ2-7; D remains unclear. Trimming took 3 bases from V and 4 from J, leaving 7 bases between them. The germline CDR1 and CDR2 sequences are MGHDK and SYGVNS. The CDR3 spans 12 residues.

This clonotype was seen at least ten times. As DNA, the CDR3 is TGTGCCAGCAGCTTAACGGACGGGAAAGAGACCCAGTACTTC. Its translation: CASSLTDGKETQYF. The V and J genes are TRBV7-9 and TRBJ2-5, with D possibly matching TRBD2 (5 bases). V was pared by 2 bases and J by 3 bases, with 10 bases between. This CDR3 contains 14 residues. CDR1 is SEHNR and CDR2 is FQNEAQ in the germline V gene (reference sequence).

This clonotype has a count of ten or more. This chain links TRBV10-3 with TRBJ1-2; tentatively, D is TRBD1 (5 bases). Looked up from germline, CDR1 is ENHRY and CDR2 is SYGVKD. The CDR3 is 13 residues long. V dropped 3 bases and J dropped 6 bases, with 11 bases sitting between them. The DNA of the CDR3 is TGTGCCATCAGTGAAAGAGGGGTGGATGGCTACACCTTC. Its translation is CAISERGVDGYTF.

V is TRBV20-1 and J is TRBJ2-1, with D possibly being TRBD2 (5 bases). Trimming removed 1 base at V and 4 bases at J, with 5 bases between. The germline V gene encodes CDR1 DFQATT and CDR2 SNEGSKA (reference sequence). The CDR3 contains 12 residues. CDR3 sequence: CSARGGYNEQFF. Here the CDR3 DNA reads TGCAGTGCTAGAGGAGGGTACAATGAGCAGTTCTTC.

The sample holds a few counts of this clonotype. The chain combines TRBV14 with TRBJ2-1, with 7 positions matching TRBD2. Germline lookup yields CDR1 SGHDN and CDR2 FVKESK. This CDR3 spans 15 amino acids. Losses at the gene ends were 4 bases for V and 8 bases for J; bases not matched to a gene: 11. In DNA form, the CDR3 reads TGTGCCAGCAGCCCCCGAGGTGGGAGGGTCGATGAGCAGTTCTTC. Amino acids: CASSPRGGRVDEQFF.

The CDR3 DNA reads as TGTGCCAGCAGCCCGTGGGAGAGCTCCTACGAGCAGTACTTC. It translates to CASSPWESSYEQYF. This chain connects TRBV3-1 to TRBJ2-7; possible D gene TRBD2, 5 bases. CDR1 LGHDT and CDR2 YNNKEL come from the germline V gene (reference sequence). There are 14 residues in the CDR3. Trimming took 4 bases from V and 0 from J, leaving 10 bases between them.

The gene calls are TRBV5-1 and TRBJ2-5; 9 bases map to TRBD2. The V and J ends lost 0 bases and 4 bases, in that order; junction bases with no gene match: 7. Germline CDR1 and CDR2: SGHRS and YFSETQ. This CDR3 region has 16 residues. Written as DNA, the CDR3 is TGCGCCAGCAGCTTGGCCGGAGCGGGGGGTAGAGAGACCCAGTACTTC. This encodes CASSLAGAGGRETQYF.

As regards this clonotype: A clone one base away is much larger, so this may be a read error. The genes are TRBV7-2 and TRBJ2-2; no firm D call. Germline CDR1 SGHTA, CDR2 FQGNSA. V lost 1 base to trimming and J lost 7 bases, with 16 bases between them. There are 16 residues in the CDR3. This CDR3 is CASSLGLTERSGELFF. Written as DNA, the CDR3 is TGTGCCAGCAGCTTAGGGCTCACGGAAAGGAGCGGGGAGCTGTTTTTT.

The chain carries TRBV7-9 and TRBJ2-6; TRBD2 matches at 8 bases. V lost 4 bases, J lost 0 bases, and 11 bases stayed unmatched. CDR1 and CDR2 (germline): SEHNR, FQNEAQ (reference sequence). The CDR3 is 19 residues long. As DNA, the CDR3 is TGTGCCAGCAGCTCCGAGACCGGGACTAGGTACTCTGGGGCCAACGTCCTGACTTTC. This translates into CASSSETGTRYSGANVLTF.

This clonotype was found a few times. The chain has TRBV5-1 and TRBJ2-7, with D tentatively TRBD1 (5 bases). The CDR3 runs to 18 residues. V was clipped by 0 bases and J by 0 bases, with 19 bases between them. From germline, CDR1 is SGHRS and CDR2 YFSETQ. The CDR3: CASSLGEGVAPSSYEQYF. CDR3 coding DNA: TGCGCCAGCAGCTTGGGGGAAGGGGTGGCACCGAGCTCCTACGAGCAGTACTTC.

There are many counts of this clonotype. CDR3 sequence (DNA): TGTGCCAGCTCACCGGGGGGAGAAGCTTTCTTT. Translation: CASSPGGEAFF. This chain links TRBV18 with TRBJ1-1, with D possibly matching TRBD1 (5 bases). Trimming pared 3 bases from V and 8 bases from J, leaving 7 bases between. Germline V lookup: CDR1 KGHSH, CDR2 LQKENI. This CDR3 region has 11 residues. The variable domain in full, completed from reference TRBV18 and TRBJ1-1, reads NAGVMQNPRHLVRRRGQEARLRCSPMKGHSHVYWYRQLPEEGLKFMVYLQKENIIDESGMPKERFSAEFPKEGPSILRIQQVVRGDSAAYFCASSPGGEAFFGQGTRLTVV.

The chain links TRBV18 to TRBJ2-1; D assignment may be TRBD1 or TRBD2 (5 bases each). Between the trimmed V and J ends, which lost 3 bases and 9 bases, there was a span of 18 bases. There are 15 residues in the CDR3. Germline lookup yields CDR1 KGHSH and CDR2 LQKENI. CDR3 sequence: CASSPWDRPGAEQFF. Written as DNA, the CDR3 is TGTGCCAGCTCACCCTGGGACCGCCCCGGGGCTGAGCAGTTCTTC.

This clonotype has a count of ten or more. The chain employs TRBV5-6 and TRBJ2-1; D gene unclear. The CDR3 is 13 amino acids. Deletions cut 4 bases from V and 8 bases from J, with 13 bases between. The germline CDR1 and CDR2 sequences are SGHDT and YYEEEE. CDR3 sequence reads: CASSPPMAYEQFF. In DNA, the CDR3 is TGTGCCAGCAGCCCGCCGATGGCCTATGAGCAGTTCTTC.

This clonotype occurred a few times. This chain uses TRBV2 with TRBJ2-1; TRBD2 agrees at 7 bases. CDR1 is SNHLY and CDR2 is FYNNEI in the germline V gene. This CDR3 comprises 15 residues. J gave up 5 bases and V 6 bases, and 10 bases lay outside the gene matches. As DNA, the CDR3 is TGTGCCAGCAGGTTCGTAGCGGGTGGCAACAATGAGCAGTTCTTC. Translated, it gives CASRFVAGGNNEQFF.

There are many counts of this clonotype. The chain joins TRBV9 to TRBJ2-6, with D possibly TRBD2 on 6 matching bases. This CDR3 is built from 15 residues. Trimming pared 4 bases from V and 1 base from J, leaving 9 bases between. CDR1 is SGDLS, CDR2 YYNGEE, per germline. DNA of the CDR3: TGTGCCAGCAGCTCCCGGGGGTCTGGGGCCAACGTCCTGACTTTC. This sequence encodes CASSSRGSGANVLTF.

The CDR3 DNA sequence: TGTGCCAGCTCGGGACAGACCCCCGGAGATACGCAGTATTTT. It translates to CASSGQTPGDTQYF. The V and J genes are TRBV7-9 and TRBJ2-3; TRBD1 agrees at 7 bases. The V gene's germline CDR1 is SEHNR and CDR2 FQNEAQ (reference sequence). The CDR3 is 14 residues long. V shed 8 bases, J shed 5 bases, and the junction held 10 bases outside the gene matches.

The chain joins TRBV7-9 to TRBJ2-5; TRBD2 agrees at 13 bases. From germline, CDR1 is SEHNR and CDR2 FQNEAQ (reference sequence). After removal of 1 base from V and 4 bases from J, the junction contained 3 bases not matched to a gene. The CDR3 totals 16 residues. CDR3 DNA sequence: TGTGCCAGCAGCTTAGATGGGACTAGCGGGACAGAGACCCAGTACTTC. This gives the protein CASSLDGTSGTETQYF. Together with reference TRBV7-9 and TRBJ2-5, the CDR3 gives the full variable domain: DTGVSQNPRHKITKRGQNVTFRCDPISEHNRLYWYRQTLGQGPEFLTYFQNEAQLEKSRLLSDRFSAERPKGSFSTLEIQRTEQGDSAMYLCASSLDGTSGTETQYFGPGTRLLVL.

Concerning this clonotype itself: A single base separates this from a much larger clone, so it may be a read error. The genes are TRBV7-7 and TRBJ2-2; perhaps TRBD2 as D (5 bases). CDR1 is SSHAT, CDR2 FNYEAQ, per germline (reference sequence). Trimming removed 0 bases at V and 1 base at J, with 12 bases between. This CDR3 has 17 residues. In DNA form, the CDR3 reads TGTGCCAGCAGCTTAGCTTTGGGTAGCGTGAACACCGGGGAGCTGTTTTTT. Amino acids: CASSLALGSVNTGELFF.

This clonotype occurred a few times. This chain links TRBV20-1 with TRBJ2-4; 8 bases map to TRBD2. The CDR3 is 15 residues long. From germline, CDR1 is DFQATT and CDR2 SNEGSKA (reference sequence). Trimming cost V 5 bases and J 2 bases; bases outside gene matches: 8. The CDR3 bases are TGCAGTGCTCTTAGCGGGGAGCTCTCCAAAAACATTCAGTACTTC. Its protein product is CSALSGELSKNIQYF.

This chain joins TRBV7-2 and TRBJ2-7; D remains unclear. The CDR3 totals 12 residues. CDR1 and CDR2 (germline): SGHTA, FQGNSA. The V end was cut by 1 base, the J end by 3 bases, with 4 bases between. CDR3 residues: CASSLVGYEQYF. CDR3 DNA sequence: TGTGCCAGCAGCTTAGTGGGCTACGAGCAGTACTTC.

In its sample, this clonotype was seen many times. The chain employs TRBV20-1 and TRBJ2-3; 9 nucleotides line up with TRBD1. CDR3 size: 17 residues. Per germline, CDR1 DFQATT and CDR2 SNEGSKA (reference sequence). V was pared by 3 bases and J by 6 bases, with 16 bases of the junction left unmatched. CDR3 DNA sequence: TGCAGTGCTAGCGCCCCCTGGACAGGGGTTGGTACGGATACGCAGTATTTT. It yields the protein CSASAPWTGVGTDTQYF.

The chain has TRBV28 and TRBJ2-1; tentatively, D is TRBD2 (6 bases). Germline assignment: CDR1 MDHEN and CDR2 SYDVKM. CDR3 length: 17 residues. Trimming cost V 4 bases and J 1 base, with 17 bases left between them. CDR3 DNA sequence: TGTGCCAGCAGTTCCCCCTGGGCGGGATTATCCTACAATGAGCAGTTCTTC. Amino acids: CASSSPWAGLSYNEQFF.

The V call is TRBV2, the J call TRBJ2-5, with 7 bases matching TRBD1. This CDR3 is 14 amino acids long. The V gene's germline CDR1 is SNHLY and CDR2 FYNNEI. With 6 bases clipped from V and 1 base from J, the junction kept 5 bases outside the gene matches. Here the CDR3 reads CASRRQGVQETQYF. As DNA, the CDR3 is TGTGCCAGCAGGCGACAGGGAGTCCAAGAGACCCAGTACTTC.

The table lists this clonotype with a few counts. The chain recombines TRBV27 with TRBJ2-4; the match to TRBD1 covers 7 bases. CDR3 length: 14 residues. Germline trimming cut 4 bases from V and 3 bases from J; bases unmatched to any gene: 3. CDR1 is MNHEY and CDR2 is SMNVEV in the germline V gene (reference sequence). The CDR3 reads CASSSGQRKNIQYF. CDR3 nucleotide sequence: TGTGCCAGCAGTTCGGGACAGCGCAAAAACATTCAGTACTTC.

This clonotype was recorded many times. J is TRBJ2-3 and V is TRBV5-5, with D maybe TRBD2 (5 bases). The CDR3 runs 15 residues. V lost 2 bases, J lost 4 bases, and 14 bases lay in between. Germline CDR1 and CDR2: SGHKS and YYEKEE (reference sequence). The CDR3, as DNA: TGTGCCAGCAGCTTAGAGACTCTAGCAGCAGATACGCAGTATTTT. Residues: CASSLETLAADTQYF.

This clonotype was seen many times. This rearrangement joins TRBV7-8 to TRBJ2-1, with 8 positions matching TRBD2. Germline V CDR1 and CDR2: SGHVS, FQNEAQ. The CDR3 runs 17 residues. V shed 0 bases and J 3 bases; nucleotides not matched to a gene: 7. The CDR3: CASSLARSGSYYNEQFF. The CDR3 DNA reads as TGTGCCAGCAGCTTAGCCCGAAGCGGGAGCTACTACAATGAGCAGTTCTTC.